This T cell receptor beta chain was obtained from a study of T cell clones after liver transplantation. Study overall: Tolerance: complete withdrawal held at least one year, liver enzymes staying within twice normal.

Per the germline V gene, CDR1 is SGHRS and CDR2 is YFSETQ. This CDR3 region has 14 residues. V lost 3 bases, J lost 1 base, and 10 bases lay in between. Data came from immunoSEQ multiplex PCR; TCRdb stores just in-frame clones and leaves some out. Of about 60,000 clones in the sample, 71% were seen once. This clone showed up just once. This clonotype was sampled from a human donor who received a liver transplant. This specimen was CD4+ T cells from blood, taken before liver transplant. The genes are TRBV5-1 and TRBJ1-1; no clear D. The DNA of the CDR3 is TGCGCCAGCAGCTCCGTTGACAAGAACACTGAAGCTTTCTTT. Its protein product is CASSSVDKNTEAFF.